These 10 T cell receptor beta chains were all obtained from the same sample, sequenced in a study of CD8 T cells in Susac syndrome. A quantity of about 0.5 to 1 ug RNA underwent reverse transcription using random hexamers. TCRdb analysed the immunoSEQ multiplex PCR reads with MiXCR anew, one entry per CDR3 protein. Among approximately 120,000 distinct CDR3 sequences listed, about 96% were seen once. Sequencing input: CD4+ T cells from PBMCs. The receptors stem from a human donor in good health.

CDR3 DNA: TGCAGCGTTGACTCCAGCGGGGCCTACAATGAGCAGTTCTTC. Protein product: CSVDSSGAYNEQFF. V usage is TRBV29-1 and J usage is TRBJ2-1; 7 bases are shared with TRBD2. Unmatched junction bases numbered 4, after V lost 3 bases and J lost 2 bases. This CDR3 has 14 amino acids. CDR1 is SQVTM and CDR2 is ANQGSEA in the germline V gene.

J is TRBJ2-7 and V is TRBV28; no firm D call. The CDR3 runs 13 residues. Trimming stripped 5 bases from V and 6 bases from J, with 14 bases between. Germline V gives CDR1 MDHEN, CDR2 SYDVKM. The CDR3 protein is CASSRTGRGEQYF. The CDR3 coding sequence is TGTGCCAGCAGTAGAACCGGTCGAGGCGAGCAGTACTTC.

CDR3 loop: CSVGDSYNQPQHF. In nucleotides, the CDR3 is TGCAGCGTGGGGGACAGCTACAATCAGCCCCAGCATTTT. The V call is TRBV29-1, the J call TRBJ1-5; 7 bases fit TRBD1. Per the germline V gene, CDR1 is SQVTM and CDR2 is ANQGSEA. The CDR3 is 13 residues long. The ends lost 6 bases at V and 3 bases at J; junction bases unmatched: 5.

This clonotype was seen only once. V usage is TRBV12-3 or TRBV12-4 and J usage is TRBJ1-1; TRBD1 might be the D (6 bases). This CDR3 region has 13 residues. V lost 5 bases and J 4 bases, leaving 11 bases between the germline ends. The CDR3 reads CASSPTGFTEAFF. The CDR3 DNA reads TGTGCCAGCAGTCCCACAGGGTTCACTGAAGCTTTCTTT.

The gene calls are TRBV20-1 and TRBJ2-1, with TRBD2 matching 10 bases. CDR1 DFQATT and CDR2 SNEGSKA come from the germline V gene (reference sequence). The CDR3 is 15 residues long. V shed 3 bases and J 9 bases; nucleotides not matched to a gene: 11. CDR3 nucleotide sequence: TGCAGTGCTAGGGTCCCAGCGGGAGGGCGGGGTGAGCAGTTCTTC. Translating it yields CSARVPAGGRGEQFF.

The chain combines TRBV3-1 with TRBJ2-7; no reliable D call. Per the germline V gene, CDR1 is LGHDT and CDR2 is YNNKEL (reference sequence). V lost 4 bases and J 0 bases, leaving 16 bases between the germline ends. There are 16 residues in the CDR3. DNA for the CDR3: TGTGCCAGCAGCCCCTCTCAACGGCGTAACTCCTACGAGCAGTACTTC. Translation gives CASSPSQRRNSYEQYF.

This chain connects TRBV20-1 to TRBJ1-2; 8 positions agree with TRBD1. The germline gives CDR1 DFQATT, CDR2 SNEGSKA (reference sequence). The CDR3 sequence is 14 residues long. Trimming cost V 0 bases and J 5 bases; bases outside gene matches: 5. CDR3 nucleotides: TGCAGTGCTAGAGATCGGACAGGGAAGTATGGCTACACCTTC. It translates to CSARDRTGKYGYTF.

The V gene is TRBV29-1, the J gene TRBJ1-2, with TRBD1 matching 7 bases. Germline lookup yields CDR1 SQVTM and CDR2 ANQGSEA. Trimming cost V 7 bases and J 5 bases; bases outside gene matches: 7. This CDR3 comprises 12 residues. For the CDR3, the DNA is TGCAGCGACCGGACAGGCGGGTATGGCTACACCTTC. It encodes CSDRTGGYGYTF.

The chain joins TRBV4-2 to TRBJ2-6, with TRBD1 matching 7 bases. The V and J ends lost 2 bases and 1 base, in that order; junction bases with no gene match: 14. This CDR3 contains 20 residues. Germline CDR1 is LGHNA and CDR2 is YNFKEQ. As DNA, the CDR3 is TGTGCCAGCAGCCAACGTCGGGACAGTCTCTCTTATTCTGGGGCCAACGTCCTGACTTTC. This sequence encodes CASSQRRDSLSYSGANVLTF.

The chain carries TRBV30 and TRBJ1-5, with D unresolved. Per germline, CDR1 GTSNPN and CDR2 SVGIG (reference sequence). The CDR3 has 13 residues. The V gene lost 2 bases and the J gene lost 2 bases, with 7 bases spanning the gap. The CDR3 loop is CAWSPGGNQPQHF. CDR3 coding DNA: TGTGCCTGGAGTCCTGGGGGCAATCAGCCCCAGCATTTT.